These 2 T cell receptor beta chains came from one sample sequenced in a study of shared clonotypes between healthy human individuals. Here immunoSEQ multiplex PCR was the method, and the copy in TCRdb shows in-frame clones only, minus some. The profile shows 170,000 or so clones, about 66% of them singletons. The material sequenced was memory CD4+ T cells sorted from blood. Subset noted: CD45RA-negative fraction. These receptors were collected from a man aged 25-45 years in good health.

This clone was seen once. The chain recombines TRBV28 with TRBJ2-1, with D hard to call. Trimming stripped 8 bases from V and 4 bases from J, with 12 bases between. Germline CDR1 MDHEN, CDR2 SYDVKM. This CDR3 is 13 amino acids long. The CDR3 loop reads CASGVRRYNEQFF. In nucleotides, the CDR3 is TGTGCCAGCGGCGTGAGAAGGTACAATGAGCAGTTCTTC. Complete variable domain (other parts from reference TRBV28 and TRBJ2-1): DVKVTQSSRYLVKRTGEKVFLECVQDMDHENMFWYRQDPGLGLRLIYFSYDVKMKEKGDIPEGYSVSREKKERFSLILESASTNQTSMYLCASGVRRYNEQFFGPGTRLTVL.

The J gene is TRBJ2-6, the V gene TRBV11-3, with no clear D. The germline CDR1 and CDR2 sequences are SGHNT and YENEEA. CDR3 size: 15 residues. Trimming stripped 7 bases from V and 0 bases from J, with 10 bases between. The CDR3 DNA is TGTGCCAGCACCGGCGGTTCCTCTGGGGCCAACGTCCTGACTTTC. Translating it yields CASTGGSSGANVLTF.